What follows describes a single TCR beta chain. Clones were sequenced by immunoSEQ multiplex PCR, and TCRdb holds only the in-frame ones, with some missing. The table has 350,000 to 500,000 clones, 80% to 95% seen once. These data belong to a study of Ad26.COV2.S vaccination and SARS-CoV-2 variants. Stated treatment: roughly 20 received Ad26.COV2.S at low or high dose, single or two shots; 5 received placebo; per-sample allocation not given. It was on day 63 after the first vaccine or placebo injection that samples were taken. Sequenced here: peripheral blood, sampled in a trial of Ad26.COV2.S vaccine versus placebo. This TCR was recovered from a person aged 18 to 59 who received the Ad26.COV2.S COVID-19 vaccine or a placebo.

The CDR3 DNA is TGTGCCAGCAGCCCAAAGACCGCCTTGATCGCCTACGAGCAGTACTTC. Translation gives CASSPKTALIAYEQYF. The chain recombines TRBV5-8 with TRBJ2-7, with D unclear. The CDR3 runs to 16 residues. V lost 4 bases and J lost 2, with 19 bases in between. Germline V gene data show CDR1 as SGHTS and CDR2 as YDEGEE.